The 13 T cell receptor beta chains given below trace back to one sample, sequenced in a study of T-cell memory formation after mild COVID-19. Via MiXCR, TCRdb re-called the 5' RACE reads, giving one row per CDR3 protein. The repertoire holds a few hundred thousand distinct CDR3 sequences, with approximately 16% as singletons. The material sequenced was PBMCs or a T cell subset sorted from them (not recorded which). These receptors all come from a man younger than 30 who had mild COVID-19 (a few samples of this study predate the infection). Cell type and time point are not known.

The chain joins TRBV6-2 or TRBV6-3 to TRBJ2-5; the match to TRBD1 covers 9 bases. J lost 2 bases, V lost 7 bases, and 14 bases had no gene match. The CDR3 consists of 17 residues. CDR1 is MNHEY, CDR2 SVGEGT, per germline. The CDR3 DNA reads TGTGCCAGCATGGGAATGACCCGGGACAGGGTGCAAGAGACCCAGTACTTC. It specifies CASMGMTRDRVQETQYF.

This clonotype has a count of ten or more. The chain uses TRBV18 and TRBJ2-5, with D maybe TRBD2 (6 bases). Germline V gene data show CDR1 as KGHSH and CDR2 as LQKENI. This CDR3 is built from 13 residues. V lost 2 bases, J lost 5 bases, and 9 bases lay in between. CDR3 loop: CASSPAAGETQYF. DNA for the CDR3: TGTGCCAGCTCACCAGCTGCGGGGGAGACCCAGTACTTC.

There are many counts of this clonotype. V and J are TRBV9 and TRBJ2-6; perhaps TRBD2 as D (5 bases). The germline V and J ends were trimmed by 5 bases and 0 bases, with 15 bases remaining between them. The CDR3 has 17 residues. In germline, CDR1 is SGDLS, CDR2 YYNGEE. CDR3 sequence reads: CASRRGTRNSGANVLTF. CDR3 DNA sequence: TGTGCCAGCAGACGGGGTACCAGGAACTCTGGGGCCAACGTCCTGACTTTC.

This clonotype turned up a few times. V gene TRBV7-3 combines with J gene TRBJ2-1; weak D call: TRBD2 (6 bases). CDR1 and CDR2 from the germline V gene are SGHTA and FQGTGA. CDR3 length: 12 residues. V was shortened by 5 bases and J by 9 bases, with 11 bases between the two germline ends. The CDR3 sequence is CASSPQGGEQFF. The CDR3 DNA reads as TGTGCCAGCAGCCCGCAGGGAGGTGAGCAGTTCTTC.

This clonotype came up many times. The CDR3 region is CASSLALKETQYF. CDR3 nucleotide sequence: TGTGCCAGCAGCCTCGCCCTTAAAGAGACCCAGTACTTC. The rearrangement links TRBV7-2 to TRBJ2-5; D remains unclear. Trimming removed 5 bases at V and 3 bases at J, with 10 bases between. This CDR3 is 13 amino acids long. Germline V lookup: CDR1 SGHTA, CDR2 FQGNSA.

This clonotype was observed at least ten times. The chain's CDR3 is CASSLDPVRPINSGGTDTQYF. In DNA form, the CDR3 reads TGTGCCAGCAGCTTAGACCCCGTCCGGCCTATCAACTCAGGGGGCACAGATACGCAGTATTTT. This chain links TRBV7-6 with TRBJ2-3; a possible D gene is TRBD1 (6 bases). V shed 1 base and J shed 1 base, with 27 bases lying between them. Germline CDR1 and CDR2: SGHVS and FNYEAQ. This CDR3 is built from 21 residues.

J is TRBJ2-5 and V is TRBV6-5; 9 bases match TRBD1. CDR1 and CDR2 (germline): MNHEY, SVGAGI. V shed 6 bases, J shed 4 bases, and the junction held 3 bases outside the gene matches. The CDR3 spans 13 residues. CDR3 loop: CASRQGAGETQYF. The CDR3 DNA is TGTGCCAGCAGACAGGGGGCGGGAGAGACCCAGTACTTC.

The chain uses TRBV7-3 and TRBJ1-1; 9 bases align to TRBD1. The CDR3 has 14 amino acids. Unmatched junction bases numbered 7, after V lost 5 bases and J lost 6 bases. In germline, CDR1 is SGHTA, CDR2 FQGTGA. The CDR3 DNA reads as TGTGCCAGCAGCGCCGGGACAGGGAGCGCTGAAGCTTTCTTT. This sequence encodes CASSAGTGSAEAFF.

This clonotype was found a few times. The rearrangement links TRBV18 to TRBJ2-7, with unresolved D. This CDR3 has 12 amino acids. The ends were cut back, 6 bases at V and 4 bases at J, with 10 bases in the middle. The V gene's germline CDR1 is KGHSH and CDR2 LQKENI. The DNA of the CDR3 is TGTGCCAGCTCCTTTGACATGTACGAGCAGTACTTC. Residues: CASSFDMYEQYF.

This sequence joins TRBV7-2 and TRBJ2-7; D uncertain. Germline V gene data show CDR1 as SGHTA and CDR2 as FQGNSA. With 1 base removed from V and 1 base from J, the gap between germline ends came to 5 bases. This CDR3 is 13 amino acids long. The CDR3 coding sequence is TGTGCCAGCAGCTTAGTCCGGTCCTACGAGCAGTACTTC. Translation gives CASSLVRSYEQYF.

The sample holds many counts of this clonotype. The chain has TRBV4-1 and TRBJ1-1; D not certain. The CDR3 totals 14 residues. Looked up from germline, CDR1 is MGHRA and CDR2 is YSYEKL. The V end was cut by 0 bases, the J end by 1 base, with 6 bases between. The CDR3 coding sequence is TGCGCCAGCAGCCAAGATCCAGGGAACACTGAAGCTTTCTTT. It codes for CASSQDPGNTEAFF.

This clonotype has more than one count but fewer than ten. The chain couples TRBV4-2 to TRBJ2-7; D is ambiguous. Germline V gives CDR1 LGHNA, CDR2 YNFKEQ. The germline V and J ends were trimmed by 1 base and 0 bases, with 10 bases remaining between them. The CDR3 spans 15 residues. CDR3 in amino acids: CASSQAETRSYEQYF. In DNA form, the CDR3 reads TGTGCCAGCAGCCAAGCGGAGACTCGCTCCTACGAGCAGTACTTC.

This clonotype was seen a handful of times. The chain uses TRBV7-9 and TRBJ1-1; possibly TRBD1 for D (5 bases). The germline gives CDR1 SEHNR, CDR2 FQNEAQ (reference sequence). This CDR3 is 13 amino acids long. Trimming cost V 2 bases and J 13 bases, with 17 bases left between them. The CDR3 reads CASSLLSGPLGFF. Written as DNA, the CDR3 is TGTGCCAGCAGCTTATTATCAGGGCCCCTAGGTTTCTTT.